Listed here are 8 T cell receptor beta chains from one sample, sequenced in a study of blood T cells in healthy people across ages. Through a sample-barcoded 5' primer and a J-beta primer mix, a second PCR was run for roughly 6 to 11 cycles. In TCRdb, the 5' RACE reads were re-called with MiXCR into one record per CDR3 protein. The sample lists hundreds of thousands of distinct CDR3 sequences; roughly 56% were seen once. The sequenced material came from blood. The receptors come from a man between 40 and 49 years old in good health.

CDR3 sequence reads: CASSLGTAPGELFF. Here the CDR3 DNA reads TGCGCCAGCAGCTTGGGGACCGCCCCCGGGGAGCTGTTTTTT. J is TRBJ2-2 and V is TRBV5-1; D not resolved. CDR1 SGHRS and CDR2 YFSETQ come from the germline V gene. This CDR3 comprises 14 residues. Trimming left V 0 bases short and J 6 bases short, with 9 bases between.

The chain joins TRBV7-2 to TRBJ2-3; D ambiguous. The CDR3 is 15 residues long. Trimming removed 5 bases from V and 1 base from J, with 13 bases in between. The germline gives CDR1 SGHTA, CDR2 FQGNSA. CDR3 bases: TGTACCAGCAGCCCCGGATCTTTGGGCACAGATACGCAGTATTTT. Amino acid sequence: CTSSPGSLGTDTQYF.

The V and J genes are TRBV9 and TRBJ2-1; D unresolved. CDR3 length equals 17 residues. The germline CDR1 and CDR2 sequences are SGDLS and YYNGEE. The germline V and J ends were trimmed by 0 bases and 2 bases, with 15 bases remaining between them. CDR3 nucleotides: TGTGCCAGCAGCGTAGCCGCCCGAGACCCTCCCTACAATGAGCAGTTCTTC. This codes for CASSVAARDPPYNEQFF.

The chain recombines TRBV7-9 with TRBJ2-1, with D possibly matching TRBD2 (7 bases). The end of the DNA aligns better with TRBJ2-7, so the J call may be wrong. The CDR3 length is 16 residues. CDR1 is SEHNR, CDR2 FQNEAQ, per germline (reference sequence). CDR3: CASSPVGGLSYNEQYF. The CDR3 DNA follows: TGTGCCAGCAGCCCGGTGGGGGGGCTGTCCTACAATGAGCAGTACTTC.

The gene calls are TRBV6-1 and TRBJ2-5; TRBD1 matches 7 bases. The CDR3 runs to 15 residues. Per germline, CDR1 MNHNS and CDR2 SASEGT. J gave up 13 bases and V 7 bases, and 21 bases lay outside the gene matches. The chain's CDR3 is CASTENAGGFYELYF. In nucleotides, the CDR3 is TGTGCCAGCACCGAGAACGCAGGGGGTTTCTACGAGCTGTACTTC.

This chain joins TRBV20-1 and TRBJ2-5; tentative D call: TRBD1 (6 bases). Germline CDR1 DFQATT, CDR2 SNEGSKA (reference sequence). V shed 3 bases and J shed 2 bases, with 13 bases lying between them. This CDR3 contains 14 residues. CDR3 nucleotide sequence: TGCAGTGCTAGGATAGGGACAAGTCAAGAGACCCAGTACTTC. Residues: CSARIGTSQETQYF.

The chain links TRBV3-1 to TRBJ2-3, with D possibly matching TRBD2 (6 bases). CDR1 LGHDT and CDR2 YNNKEL come from the germline V gene (reference sequence). Trimming removed 4 bases at V and 4 bases at J, with 9 bases between. The CDR3 loop spans 13 amino acids. The CDR3 region is CASSLAEADTQYF. The CDR3 nucleotides read TGTGCCAGCAGCCTAGCGGAAGCAGATACGCAGTATTTT.

The chain couples TRBV7-9 to TRBJ2-1; TRBD2 aligns across 7 bases. Per germline, CDR1 SEHNR and CDR2 FQNEAQ (reference sequence). V trimming: 1 base; J trimming: 4 bases; junction bases outside the gene matches: 10. The CDR3 has 17 residues. DNA for the CDR3: TGTGCCAGCAGCTTAGTTTCTGGCGGGAGCGGTTACAATGAGCAGTTCTTC. Translation gives CASSLVSGGSGYNEQFF.